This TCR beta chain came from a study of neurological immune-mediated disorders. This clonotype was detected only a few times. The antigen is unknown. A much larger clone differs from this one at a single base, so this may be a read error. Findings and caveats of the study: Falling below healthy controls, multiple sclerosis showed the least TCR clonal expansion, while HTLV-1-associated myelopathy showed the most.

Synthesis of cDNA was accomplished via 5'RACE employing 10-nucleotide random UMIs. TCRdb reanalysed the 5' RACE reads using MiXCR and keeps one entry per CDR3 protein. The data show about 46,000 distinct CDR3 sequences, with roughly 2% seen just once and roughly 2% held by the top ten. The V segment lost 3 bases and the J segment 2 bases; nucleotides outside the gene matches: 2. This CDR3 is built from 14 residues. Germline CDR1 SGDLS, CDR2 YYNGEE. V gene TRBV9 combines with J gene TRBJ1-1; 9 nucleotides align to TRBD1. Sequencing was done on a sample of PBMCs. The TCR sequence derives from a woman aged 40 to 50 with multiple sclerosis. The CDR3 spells CASSAGQGNTEAFF. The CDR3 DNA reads TGTGCCAGCAGCGCGGGACAGGGCAACACTGAAGCTTTCTTT.